Shown below are 9 T cell receptor beta chains from a single sample sequenced in a study of T cells in Graves' hyperthyroidism and ophthalmopathy (dated by TCRdb to the late 2010s). The library was generated by multiplex PCR. Reads for this sample came from an Illumina HiSeq 2000. The TCR beta CDR3 regions were amplified from the RNA transcripts. For the first round of RT-PCR on the TCR CDR3, the HTBI primer set was used together with the Qiagen OneStep RT-PCR kit. Clones were called with MiXCR by TCRdb after fastp trimmed the public reads at Q25, and only in-frame beta chains were retained. Here each entry gathers all rows of one CDR3 protein and keeps the most common genes and DNA. The sample table lists 700,000 to 850,000 distinct CDR3 sequences, 30% to 40% of them with a count of one. The ten top clones hold 30% to 40% of the sample. Sequencing input: blood. These receptors originate from a woman aged 40 to 50 with Graves' hyperthyroidism.

The CDR3 region has the DNA TGTGCCAGCAGCCCCGGGACAGGGCGACATGGCTACACCTTC. Translated, it gives CASSPGTGRHGYTF. This chain connects TRBV7-9 to TRBJ1-2, with TRBD1 matching 9 bases. The CDR3 is made up of 14 amino acids. The V segment lost 5 bases and the J segment 6 bases; nucleotides outside the gene matches: 7. Germline CDR1 SEHNR, CDR2 FQNEAQ (reference sequence).

This clonotype appeared many times. The V gene is TRBV7-8, the J gene TRBJ1-6; D is possibly TRBD1 (6 bases). The CDR3 runs to 19 residues. The germline V and J ends were trimmed by 1 base and 8 bases, with 24 bases remaining between them. CDR1 is SGHVS, CDR2 FQNEAQ, per germline. DNA for the CDR3: TGTGCCAGCAGCTTAGTACTTCGGGGCCTACAGGGCCTGGATTCACCCCTCCACTTT. Translation gives CASSLVLRGLQGLDSPLHF.

This clonotype was seen more than once but under ten times. This chain connects TRBV6-1 to TRBJ2-7; D uncertain. The germline gives CDR1 MNHNS, CDR2 SASEGT. V shed 8 bases and J shed 0 bases, with 14 bases lying between them. This CDR3 has 14 amino acids. CDR3 nucleotide sequence: TGTGCCAGCTCACCACCGTCTACCTCCTACGAGCAGTACTTC. It translates to CASSPPSTSYEQYF.

The sample holds a few counts of this clonotype. This chain links TRBV7-9 with TRBJ2-3; D unclear. The germline V gene encodes CDR1 SEHNR and CDR2 FQNEAQ (reference sequence). The CDR3 extends over 12 amino acids. V was cut by 4 bases and J by 4 bases, with 6 bases left in between. The CDR3 DNA follows: TGTGCCAGCAGCTGGGCCCCAGATACGCAGTATTTT. It yields the protein CASSWAPDTQYF.

This clonotype was seen at least ten times. The CDR3 here is CASRSPREPYEQYF. The CDR3 region has the DNA TGTGCCAGCAGATCCCCCAGGGAACCCTACGAGCAGTACTTC. The gene calls are TRBV7-9 and TRBJ2-7; tentatively, D is TRBD1 (5 bases). The CDR3 is 14 amino acids. Germline V CDR1 and CDR2: SEHNR, FQNEAQ (reference sequence). The germline V and J ends were trimmed by 6 bases and 2 bases, with 14 bases remaining between them.

The V call is TRBV20-1, the J call TRBJ2-5, with D perhaps given as TRBD1 or TRBD2 (6 bases each). CDR3 length: 14 residues. Deletions cut 6 bases from V and 5 bases from J, with 19 bases between. Looked up from germline, CDR1 is DFQATT and CDR2 is SNEGSKA (reference sequence). CDR3 DNA: TGCAGTGCGAACCGAGGGGGGCGCGATGAGACCCAGTACTTC. Its protein product is CSANRGGRDETQYF.

This clonotype was seen ten or more times. The chain links TRBV10-3 to TRBJ2-5, with unresolved D. V gave up 3 bases and J gave up 1 base, with 6 bases separating them. Per the germline V gene, CDR1 is ENHRY and CDR2 is SYGVKD. This CDR3 has 13 residues. CDR3 sequence (DNA): TGTGCCATCAGTGATGGTACCCAAGAGACCCAGTACTTC. Its protein product is CAISDGTQETQYF.

The rearrangement links TRBV7-9 to TRBJ1-6; D call uncertain. CDR1 and CDR2 from the germline V gene are SEHNR and FQNEAQ (reference sequence). Trimming left V 2 bases short and J 10 bases short, with 9 bases between. There are 13 residues in the CDR3. The CDR3 protein is CASSLSVGSPLHF. The CDR3 region has the DNA TGTGCCAGCAGCTTATCCGTGGGCTCACCCCTCCACTTT.

The V call is TRBV7-2, the J call TRBJ1-1; D gene ambiguous. The CDR3 sequence is 14 residues long. The germline V gene encodes CDR1 SGHTA and CDR2 FQGNSA. Trimming removed 2 bases at V and 3 bases at J, with 10 bases between. CDR3 residues: CASSLIAGDTEAFF. DNA of the CDR3: TGTGCCAGCAGCTTAATCGCCGGAGACACTGAAGCTTTCTTT.